Shown below are 30 T cell receptor beta chains from a single sample sequenced in a study of blood T cell repertoires in COVID-19. Profiled with immunoSEQ multiplex PCR; TCRdb holds only in-frame clones, not every one. The sample lists about 500,000 clones; approximately 88% were seen once. Sequences were obtained from peripheral blood. These TCRs come from a woman between 50 and 59 years old with COVID-19, enrolled during active disease.

The chain couples TRBV19 to TRBJ2-2; D perhaps matches TRBD2 (5 bases). This CDR3 spans 13 amino acids. CDR1 is LNHDA, CDR2 SQIVND, per germline (reference sequence). With 10 bases removed from V and 1 base from J, the gap between germline ends came to 10 bases. CDR3 bases: TGTGCCACCGGACGGGAGAACACCGGGGAGCTGTTTTTT. Amino acid sequence: CATGRENTGELFF.

The V gene is TRBV9, the J gene TRBJ2-3; the match to TRBD2 covers 14 bases. Germline V gives CDR1 SGDLS, CDR2 YYNGEE. After removal of 4 bases from V and 3 bases from J, the junction contained 4 bases not matched to a gene. The CDR3 loop spans 16 amino acids. This CDR3 reads CASSKTSGGGTDTQYF. The DNA of the CDR3 is TGTGCCAGCAGCAAGACTAGCGGGGGGGGTACAGATACGCAGTATTTT.

J is TRBJ2-1 and V is TRBV14; D not certain. The CDR3 contains 13 residues. Trimming cost V 0 bases and J 9 bases, with 9 bases left between them. The germline V gene encodes CDR1 SGHDN and CDR2 FVKESK. CDR3 region: CASSQDGWAEQFF. CDR3 sequence (DNA): TGTGCCAGCAGCCAAGATGGGTGGGCTGAGCAGTTCTTC.

This clone appeared a single time. The same CDR3 also results from other DNA sequences found in this sample. The CDR3 region has the DNA TGTGCCAGCAGCGTCGGGACAGGCCGCGAAAAACTGTTTTTT. Translation: CASSVGTGREKLFF. This rearrangement joins TRBV9 to TRBJ1-4; 8 bases align to TRBD1. Germline CDR1 and CDR2: SGDLS and YYNGEE. V lost 2 bases, J lost 8 bases, and 5 bases stayed unmatched. The CDR3 runs 14 residues.

The CDR3 coding sequence is TGTGCCAGCAGTGATCATGGAGGGGGCGCCGGTGAAGCTTTCTTT. It yields the protein CASSDHGGGAGEAFF. The chain carries TRBV25-1 and TRBJ1-1, with 7 nucleotides matching TRBD1. From germline, CDR1 is MGHDK and CDR2 SYGVNS. This CDR3 is 15 amino acids long. V shed 3 bases, J shed 7 bases, and the junction held 11 bases outside the gene matches.

The rearrangement uses TRBV5-1 and TRBJ1-1; weak D call: TRBD1 (6 bases). V was clipped by 2 bases and J by 0 bases, with 8 bases between them. The CDR3 spans 14 residues. CDR1 is SGHRS, CDR2 YFSETQ, per germline. The CDR3 DNA sequence: TGCGCCAGCAGCTTCGGGACACTGAACACTGAAGCTTTCTTT. This gives the protein CASSFGTLNTEAFF.

This chain connects TRBV5-4 to TRBJ2-7; 9 bases agree with TRBD1. V lost 3 bases and J lost 0; bases outside the gene matches: 1. This CDR3 contains 14 residues. Germline CDR1 is SGHNT and CDR2 is YYREEE (reference sequence). The CDR3 region has the DNA TGTGCCAGCAGCTGGGACAGGGTCTCCTACGAGCAGTACTTC. It yields the protein CASSWDRVSYEQYF.

V gene TRBV10-3 combines with J gene TRBJ1-1; D is undetermined. V gave up 4 bases and J gave up 7 bases, with 10 bases separating them. From germline, CDR1 is ENHRY and CDR2 SYGVKD. The CDR3 length is 12 residues. The CDR3 DNA reads TGTGCCATCAGTGTATCTGGACTTGAAGCTTTCTTT. Protein sequence: CAISVSGLEAFF.

V and J are TRBV5-8 and TRBJ1-5; D may be TRBD1 (6 bases). Trimming took 4 bases from V and 1 from J, leaving 21 bases between them. This CDR3 comprises 18 residues. Per germline, CDR1 SGHTS and CDR2 YDEGEE. The CDR3 coding sequence is TGTGCCAGCAGCCCCCCCGGGACATCCCGAGGGAGCAATCAGCCCCAGCATTTT. It yields the protein CASSPPGTSRGSNQPQHF. The full variable domain, in which reference TRBV5-8 and TRBJ1-5 provide the parts outside the CDR3, is EAGVTQSPTHLIKTRGQQATLRCSPISGHTSVYWYQQALGLGLQFLLWYDEGEERNRGNFPPRFSGRQFPNYSSELNVNALELEDSALYLCASSPPGTSRGSNQPQHFGDGTRLSIL.

The gene calls are TRBV10-2 and TRBJ1-4; 7 nucleotides align to TRBD1. The junction had 1 base not matched to a gene; V was cut back by 6 bases and J by 0 bases. The length of the CDR3 is 14 residues. CDR1 and CDR2 from the germline V gene are WSHSY and SAAADI. The CDR3 reads CASSQGATNEKLFF. CDR3 DNA: TGCGCCAGCAGCCAGGGGGCAACTAATGAAAAACTGTTTTTT.

The V gene is TRBV29-1, the J gene TRBJ2-7; D may be TRBD2 (6 bases). CDR3 length: 12 amino acids. The germline V gene encodes CDR1 SQVTM and CDR2 ANQGSEA. V was trimmed by 2 bases and J by 6 bases, leaving 11 bases between them. In DNA form, the CDR3 reads TGCAGCGTTGAAAGGAGGGTAGGCGAGCAGTACTTC. Protein: CSVERRVGEQYF.

The V gene is TRBV29-1, the J gene TRBJ2-2; TRBD1 matches at 8 bases. This CDR3 has 14 residues. Germline assignment: CDR1 SQVTM and CDR2 ANQGSEA. The J segment lost 4 bases and the V segment lost 5 bases, leaving 6 bases of the junction unmatched. This CDR3 is CSVPGQVTTGELFF. The CDR3 coding sequence is TGCAGCGTTCCGGGACAGGTTACCACCGGGGAGCTGTTTTTT.

The chain combines TRBV13 with TRBJ2-3; 16 positions match TRBD2. V lost 5 bases and J lost 0; bases outside the gene matches: 14. CDR3 size: 21 residues. Germline V gene lookup returns CDR1 PRHDT and CDR2 FYEKMQ (reference sequence). As DNA, the CDR3 is TGTGCCAGCAGCCCCCCTGCCCTGGGACTAGCGGGGGGGACTAGCACAGATACGCAGTATTTT. It translates to CASSPPALGLAGGTSTDTQYF.

The chain carries TRBV6-5 and TRBJ1-2, with TRBD1 as a possible D gene (6 bases). Germline V lookup: CDR1 MNHEY, CDR2 SVGAGI. The CDR3 has 14 amino acids. Trimming pared 8 bases from V and 5 bases from J, leaving 18 bases between. The CDR3 reads CASYLGGGPYGYTF. DNA for the CDR3: TGTGCCAGCTACTTAGGGGGGGGACCGTATGGCTACACCTTC.

The chain links TRBV2 to TRBJ2-3; TRBD1 matches at 8 bases. J was trimmed by 0 bases and V by 7 bases; bases with no gene match: 12. Looked up from germline, CDR1 is SNHLY and CDR2 is FYNNEI. The CDR3 consists of 17 residues. CDR3 DNA sequence: TGTGCCAGCACCTACCCCAGGACAGGGCCGAGCACAGATACGCAGTATTTT. Encoded protein: CASTYPRTGPSTDTQYF.

The chain recombines TRBV2 with TRBJ1-4; D perhaps matches TRBD1 (5 bases). From germline, CDR1 is SNHLY and CDR2 FYNNEI. The CDR3 is made up of 13 amino acids. The germline V and J ends were trimmed by 7 bases and 4 bases, with 10 bases remaining between them. The CDR3 reads CASNRRGNEKLFF. The CDR3 region has the DNA TGTGCCAGCAACCGAAGGGGTAATGAAAAACTGTTTTTT.

The chain links TRBV6-6 to TRBJ1-2, with a possible D match to TRBD1 (5 bases). The germline gives CDR1 MNHNY, CDR2 SVGAGI (reference sequence). This CDR3 has 13 amino acids. Trimming pared 4 bases from V and 4 bases from J, leaving 10 bases between. In DNA form, the CDR3 reads TGTGCCAGCAGTTCCCAGACAGCCTATGGCTACACCTTC. Its translation: CASSSQTAYGYTF.

The rearrangement uses TRBV3-1 (or the pseudogene TRBV3-2) and TRBJ1-1; 7 positions match TRBD1. V was clipped by 4 bases and J by 8 bases; unmatched bases: 7. The CDR3 spans 13 residues. Germline CDR1 LGHDT, CDR2 YNNKEL (reference sequence). CDR3 DNA: TGTGCCAGCAGCCTGGTAGGGGGACAGGAAGCTTTCTTT. It codes for CASSLVGGQEAFF.

This sequence joins TRBV9 and TRBJ1-5; 7 bases are a match to TRBD1. Germline V gives CDR1 SGDLS, CDR2 YYNGEE. This CDR3 comprises 15 residues. V shed 4 bases, J shed 7 bases, and the junction held 11 bases outside the gene matches. DNA for the CDR3: TGTGCCAGCAGCCCAGAGGGGGCACAAGGCCAGCCCCAGCATTTT. Amino acids: CASSPEGAQGQPQHF. Using reference TRBV9 and TRBJ1-5 for the parts outside the CDR3, the full variable domain is DSGVTQTPKHLITATGQRVTLRCSPRSGDLSVYWYQQSLDQGLQFLIQYYNGEERAKGNILERFSAQQFPDLHSELNLSSLELGDSALYFCASSPEGAQGQPQHFGDGTRLSIL.

This clone appeared once. This rearrangement joins TRBV20-1 to TRBJ1-5, with TRBD1 as a possible D gene (5 bases). There are 14 residues in the CDR3. CDR1 is DFQATT and CDR2 is SNEGSKA in the germline V gene (reference sequence). Trimming pared 3 bases from V and 9 bases from J, leaving 18 bases between. In DNA form, the CDR3 reads TGCAGTGCTAGTCTCCCGGGACTGGGAGGGCCCCAGCATTTT. Its protein is CSASLPGLGGPQHF.

This CDR3 is CASSSQGARQPQHF. DNA for the CDR3: TGTGCCAGCAGTTCGCAGGGGGCAAGGCAGCCCCAGCATTTT. The chain links TRBV2 to TRBJ1-5; TRBD1 matches at 8 bases. The germline CDR1 and CDR2 sequences are SNHLY and FYNNEI. The V gene end was trimmed by 5 bases and the J gene end by 7 bases; junction bases not matched to a gene: 7. The CDR3 contains 14 residues.

CDR3 sequence: CAWSVPIPGGSTDTQYF. The CDR3 coding sequence is TGTGCCTGGAGTGTACCGATTCCAGGGGGAAGCACAGATACGCAGTATTTT. The chain has TRBV30 and TRBJ2-3; 7 nucleotides agree with TRBD1. The germline V gene has CDR1 GTSNPN and CDR2 SVGIG (reference sequence). CDR3 length equals 17 residues. J lost 0 bases, V lost 0 bases, and 9 bases had no gene match. Full variable domain (rest looked up from reference TRBV30 and TRBJ2-3): SQTIHQWPATLVQPVGSPLSLECTVEGTSNPNLYWYRQAAGRGLQLLFYSVGIGQISSEVPQNLSASRPQDRQFILSSKKLLLSDSGFYLCAWSVPIPGGSTDTQYFGPGTRLTVL.

There are a few counts of this clone. The chain uses TRBV30 and TRBJ1-5, with D hard to call. Germline CDR1 and CDR2: GTSNPN and SVGIG (reference sequence). There are 13 residues in the CDR3. Trimming took 0 bases from V and 5 from J, leaving 8 bases between them. The CDR3 here is CAWSVQPYQPQHF. The CDR3 DNA reads TGTGCCTGGAGTGTACAGCCTTATCAGCCCCAGCATTTT.

This sequence joins TRBV12-5 and TRBJ2-5; D is undetermined. CDR3 length equals 13 residues. Per germline, CDR1 LGHNT and CDR2 FRNRAP. V lost 1 base, J lost 5 bases, and 8 bases lay in between. Written as DNA, the CDR3 is TGTGCTAGTGGTTTGGGGCAAACGGAGACCCAGTACTTC. Protein sequence: CASGLGQTETQYF.

The chain links TRBV7-6 to TRBJ1-1; possible D gene TRBD1, 6 bases. Germline CDR1 and CDR2: SGHVS and FNYEAQ. The CDR3 runs 12 residues. V lost 1 base to trimming and J lost 7 bases, with 7 bases between them. CDR3 sequence reads: CASSLEGVEAFF. CDR3 DNA: TGTGCCAGCAGCTTAGAGGGGGTTGAAGCTTTCTTT.

V usage is TRBV14 and J usage is TRBJ2-5; 8 positions agree with TRBD2. Unmatched junction bases numbered 8, after V lost 0 bases and J lost 5 bases. Per germline, CDR1 SGHDN and CDR2 FVKESK. This CDR3 has 16 amino acids. This chain's CDR3 is CASSQDRGGIRETQYF. CDR3 sequence (DNA): TGTGCCAGCAGCCAAGATCGCGGGGGGATAAGGGAGACCCAGTACTTC.

J is TRBJ2-7 and V is TRBV30; 13 nucleotides line up with TRBD2. There are 16 residues in the CDR3. Germline V gene lookup returns CDR1 GTSNPN and CDR2 SVGIG (reference sequence). J lost 4 bases, V lost 3 bases, and 9 bases had no gene match. The CDR3 loop reads CAWSNPGLAGSYEQYF. The CDR3 coding sequence is TGTGCCTGGAGCAACCCGGGACTAGCGGGAAGTTACGAGCAGTACTTC.

This sequence joins TRBV27 and TRBJ1-2; 9 bases map to TRBD1. With 3 bases clipped from V and 8 bases from J, the junction kept 4 bases outside the gene matches. The CDR3 is made up of 13 amino acids. Looked up from germline, CDR1 is MNHEY and CDR2 is SMNVEV (reference sequence). The CDR3 sequence: CASSFGQGWGYTF. As DNA, the CDR3 is TGTGCCAGCAGTTTTGGACAGGGGTGGGGCTACACCTTC.

This clone appeared once. V usage is TRBV11-2 and J usage is TRBJ2-7, with 9 bases fitting TRBD2. Germline V gene lookup returns CDR1 SGHAT and CDR2 FQNNGV. CDR3 length: 15 amino acids. V lost 1 base to trimming and J lost 7 bases; unmatched junction nucleotides: 8. Here the CDR3 DNA reads TGTGCCAGCAGCTTAGCGGGCGGGGGGGCAGGAGAGCAGTACTTC. Translation: CASSLAGGGAGEQYF.

The chain has TRBV29-1 and TRBJ1-4; D might be TRBD1 (6 bases). V gave up 0 bases and J gave up 10 bases, with 15 bases separating them. Germline V gene data show CDR1 as SQVTM and CDR2 as ANQGSEA. The CDR3 totals 14 residues. CDR3 loop: CSVEEGRGRGKLFF. The DNA for the CDR3 is TGCAGCGTTGAAGAAGGCAGGGGCCGCGGAAAACTGTTTTTT.